The rows below give T cell receptor beta chains drawn from one sample of a study of T cells after yellow fever vaccination. TCRdb ran MiXCR on the 5' RACE reads and lists one entry per CDR3 protein. The sample holds about 630,000 distinct CDR3 sequences, about 12% seen once. The sequencing used PBMCs, collected on the day of the yellow fever booster vaccination. Receptor source: a man aged 25-45 years who received the YFV17D yellow fever vaccine. Each CDR3 is given without its conserved first and last residue.

V gene	J gene	CDR3 protein
TRBV4-3	TRBJ1-6	ASSLRGSDGNSPLH
TRBV20-1	TRBJ2-7	SANPVTSGSSYEQY
TRBV7-2	TRBJ2-3	ASSVTSGRATDTQY
TRBV10-3	TRBJ2-2	ASRGTENTGELF
TRBV19	TRBJ2-3	ASSPLWPSGHTDTQY
TRBV4-3	TRBJ2-3	ASSQGGGKADTQY
TRBV11-2	TRBJ2-1	ASSLGAPGLAGYNEQF
TRBV4-3	TRBJ2-7	ASSPNRGVYEQY
TRBV7-2	TRBJ2-5	ASSLRDAETQY
TRBV2	TRBJ2-4	TSGLAKNIQY
TRBV25-1	TRBJ2-7	ASSDTWGDRAYEQY
TRBV29-1	TRBJ1-1	SVEGGAWDTEAF
TRBV7-2	TRBJ2-5	ASSNRGGFETQY
TRBV20-1	TRBJ2-5	SARAGTGKETQY
TRBV20-1	TRBJ2-7	SARDPSGRSSEQY
TRBV7-8	TRBJ2-2	ASSLLAGGAGELF
TRBV9	TRBJ2-3	ASSVEASGRTYTQY
TRBV5-1	TRBJ1-1	ASSSARGVGTEAF
TRBV12-3/TRBV12-4	TRBJ2-7	ASSFGPGSVNHEQY
TRBV20-1	TRBJ2-7	SAQTGTGSYEQY
TRBV5-1	TRBJ2-3	ASSIGMLAGGPGDTQY
TRBV4-1	TRBJ2-5	ASSQDDRLKGTQY
TRBV10-3	TRBJ1-5	AARGGLEANQPQH
TRBV18	TRBJ1-1	ASSPPRRAYTEAF
TRBV11-2	TRBJ1-2	ASSFGQREDYGYT
TRBV5-1	TRBJ2-6	ASSEAVQSSGANVLT
TRBV20-1	TRBJ2-1	SASSGGSRGSSYNEQF
TRBV7-3	TRBJ2-2	ASSLDSGVNTGELF
TRBV7-9	TRBJ2-7	AVTTGTTYEQY
TRBV20-1	TRBJ1-2	SVWDGNYGYT
TRBV20-1	TRBJ2-3	SARTSGRVLTDTQY
TRBV7-2	TRBJ2-7	ASSSSPVTFEQY
TRBV25-1	TRBJ2-7	ASSETGGSSEQY
TRBV18	TRBJ2-1	ASSPIQLTLAGYNEQF
TRBV18	TRBJ2-7	ASSSPPGQGAYEQY
TRBV6-2/TRBV6-3	TRBJ2-2	ASKLGTNTGELF
TRBV7-2	TRBJ2-3	ASSLGGMVDTQY
TRBV14	TRBJ2-7	ASSPVGNEQY
TRBV10-3	TRBJ2-7	AISSDRRSYEQY
TRBV2	TRBJ2-1	ASSGLAGANEQF
TRBV4-3	TRBJ1-5	ASSQKDRDDQPQH
TRBV7-9	TRBJ2-5	ATQAPGHPKEETQY
TRBV6-1	TRBJ2-3	AIRGTGTNTDTQY
TRBV24-1	TRBJ2-3	ATSDSSGSGSDTQY
TRBV5-6	TRBJ2-1	ASSLRVSGTRYNEQF